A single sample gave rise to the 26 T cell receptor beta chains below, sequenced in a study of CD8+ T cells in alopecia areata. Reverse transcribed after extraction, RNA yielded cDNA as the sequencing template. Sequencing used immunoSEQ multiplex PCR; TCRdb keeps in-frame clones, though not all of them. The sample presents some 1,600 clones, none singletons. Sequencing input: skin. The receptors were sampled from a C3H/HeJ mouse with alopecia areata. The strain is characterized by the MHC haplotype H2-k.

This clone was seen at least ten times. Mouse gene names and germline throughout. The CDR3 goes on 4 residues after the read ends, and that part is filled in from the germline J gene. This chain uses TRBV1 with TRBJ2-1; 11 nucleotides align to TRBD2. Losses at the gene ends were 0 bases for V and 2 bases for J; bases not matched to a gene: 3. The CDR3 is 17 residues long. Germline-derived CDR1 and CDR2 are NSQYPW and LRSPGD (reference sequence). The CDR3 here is CTCSADWTGGYYAEQFF. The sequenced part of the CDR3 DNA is TGCACCTGCAGTGCAGATTGGACTGGGGGGTACTATGCT.

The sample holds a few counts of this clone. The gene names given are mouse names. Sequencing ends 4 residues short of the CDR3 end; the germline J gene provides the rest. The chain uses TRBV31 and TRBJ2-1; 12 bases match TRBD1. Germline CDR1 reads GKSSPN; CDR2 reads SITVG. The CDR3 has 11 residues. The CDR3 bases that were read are TGTGCGGGACAGGGGGCGACT. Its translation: CAGQGAT. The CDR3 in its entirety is CAGQGATEQFF.

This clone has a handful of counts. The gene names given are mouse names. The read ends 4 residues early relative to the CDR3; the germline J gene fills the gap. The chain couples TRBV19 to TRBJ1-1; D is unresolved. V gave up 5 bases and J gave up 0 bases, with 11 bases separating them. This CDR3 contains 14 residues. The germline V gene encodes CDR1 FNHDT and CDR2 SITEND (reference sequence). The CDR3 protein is CASSRDNANTEVFF. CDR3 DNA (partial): TGTGCCAGCAGCAGAGACAATGCAAACACA.

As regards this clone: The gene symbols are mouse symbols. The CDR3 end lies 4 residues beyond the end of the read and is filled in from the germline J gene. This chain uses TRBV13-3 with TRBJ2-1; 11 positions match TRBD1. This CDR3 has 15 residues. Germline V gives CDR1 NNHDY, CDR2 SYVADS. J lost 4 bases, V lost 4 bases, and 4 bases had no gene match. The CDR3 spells CASSRDRGGYAEQFF. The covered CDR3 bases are TGTGCCAGCAGTCGGGACAGGGGGGGATATGCT.

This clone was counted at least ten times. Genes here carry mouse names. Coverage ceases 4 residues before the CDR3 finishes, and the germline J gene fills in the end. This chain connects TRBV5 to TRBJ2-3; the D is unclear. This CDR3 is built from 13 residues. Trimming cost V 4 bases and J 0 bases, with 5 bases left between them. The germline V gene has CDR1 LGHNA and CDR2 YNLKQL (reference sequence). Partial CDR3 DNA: TGTGCCAGCAGCCCCCAGAGTGCAGAA. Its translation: CASSPQSAE. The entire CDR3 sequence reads CASSPQSAETLYF.

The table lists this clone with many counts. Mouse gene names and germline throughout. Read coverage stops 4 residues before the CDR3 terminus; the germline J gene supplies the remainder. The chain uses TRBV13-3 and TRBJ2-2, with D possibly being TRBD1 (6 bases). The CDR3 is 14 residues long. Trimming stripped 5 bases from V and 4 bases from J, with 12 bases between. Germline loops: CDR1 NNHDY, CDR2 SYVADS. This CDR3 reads CASSPTGFTGQLYF. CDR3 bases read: TGTGCCAGCAGCCCTACAGGGTTCACCGGG.

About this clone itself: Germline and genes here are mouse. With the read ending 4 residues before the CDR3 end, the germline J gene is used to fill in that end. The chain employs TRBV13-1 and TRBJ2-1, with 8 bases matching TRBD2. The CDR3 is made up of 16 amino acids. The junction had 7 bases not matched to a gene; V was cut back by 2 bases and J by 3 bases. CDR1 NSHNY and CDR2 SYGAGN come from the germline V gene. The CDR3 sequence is CASSEGWGVLYAEQFF. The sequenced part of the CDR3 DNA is TGTGCCAGCAGTGAAGGCTGGGGGGTCCTCTATGCT.

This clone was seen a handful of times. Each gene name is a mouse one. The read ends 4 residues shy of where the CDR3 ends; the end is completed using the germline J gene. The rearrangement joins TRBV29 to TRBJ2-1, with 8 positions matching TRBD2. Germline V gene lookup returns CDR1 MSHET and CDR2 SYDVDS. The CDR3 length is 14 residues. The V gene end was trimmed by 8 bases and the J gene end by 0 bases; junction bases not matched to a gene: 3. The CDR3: CASPGGPNYAEQFF. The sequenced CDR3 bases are TGTGCTAGCCCTGGGGGGCCTAACTATGCT.

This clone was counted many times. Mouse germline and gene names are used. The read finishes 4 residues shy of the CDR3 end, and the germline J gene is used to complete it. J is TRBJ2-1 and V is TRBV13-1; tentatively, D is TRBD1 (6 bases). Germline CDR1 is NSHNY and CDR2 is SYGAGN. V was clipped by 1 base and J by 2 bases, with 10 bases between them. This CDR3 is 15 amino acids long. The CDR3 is CASSDPGQYYAEQFF. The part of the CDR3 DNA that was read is TGTGCCAGCAGTGATCCGGGACAATACTATGCT.

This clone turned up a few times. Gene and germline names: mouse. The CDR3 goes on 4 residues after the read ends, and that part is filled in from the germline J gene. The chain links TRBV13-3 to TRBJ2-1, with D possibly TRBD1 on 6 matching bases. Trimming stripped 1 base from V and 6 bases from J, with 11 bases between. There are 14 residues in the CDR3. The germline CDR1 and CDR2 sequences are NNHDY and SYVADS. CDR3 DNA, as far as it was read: TGTGCCAGCAGTGATCGGAACAGGGTTGCT. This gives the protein CASSDRNRVA. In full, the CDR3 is CASSDRNRVAEQFF.

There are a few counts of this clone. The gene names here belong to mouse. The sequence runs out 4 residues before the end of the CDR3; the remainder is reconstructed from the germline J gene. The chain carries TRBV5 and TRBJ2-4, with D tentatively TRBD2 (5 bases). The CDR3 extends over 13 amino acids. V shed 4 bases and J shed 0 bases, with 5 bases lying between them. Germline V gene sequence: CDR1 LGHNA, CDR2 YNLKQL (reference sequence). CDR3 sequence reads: CASSLGSQNTLYF. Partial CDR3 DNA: TGTGCCAGCAGCCTGGGGAGTCAAAAC.

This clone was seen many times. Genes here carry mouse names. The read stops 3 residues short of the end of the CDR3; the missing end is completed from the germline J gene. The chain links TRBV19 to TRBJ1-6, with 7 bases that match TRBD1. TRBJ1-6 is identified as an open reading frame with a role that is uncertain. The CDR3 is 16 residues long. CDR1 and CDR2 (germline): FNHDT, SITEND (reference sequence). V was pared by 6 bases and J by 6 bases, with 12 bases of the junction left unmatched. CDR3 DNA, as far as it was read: TGTGCCAGCACCAGGGACAGAGGAATGGGTAATTCGCCC. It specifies CASTRDRGMGNSP. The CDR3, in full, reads CASTRDRGMGNSPLYF.

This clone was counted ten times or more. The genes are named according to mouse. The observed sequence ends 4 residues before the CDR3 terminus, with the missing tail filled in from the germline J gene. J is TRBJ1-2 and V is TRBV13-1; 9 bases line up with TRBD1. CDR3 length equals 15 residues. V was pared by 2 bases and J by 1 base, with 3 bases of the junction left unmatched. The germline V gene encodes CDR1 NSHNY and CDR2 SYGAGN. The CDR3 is CASSDRDRENSDYTF. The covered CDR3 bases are TGTGCCAGCAGTGACCGGGACAGGGAAAACTCC.

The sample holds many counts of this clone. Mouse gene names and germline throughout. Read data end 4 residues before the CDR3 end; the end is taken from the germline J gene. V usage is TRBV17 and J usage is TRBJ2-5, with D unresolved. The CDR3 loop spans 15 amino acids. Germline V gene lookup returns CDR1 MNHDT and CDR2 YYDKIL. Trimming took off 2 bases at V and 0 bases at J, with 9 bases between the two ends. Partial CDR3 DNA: TGTGCTAGCAGTAGAAATCAGATTAACCAAGAC. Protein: CASSRNQINQD. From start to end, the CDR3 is CASSRNQINQDTQYF.

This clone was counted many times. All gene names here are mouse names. The CDR3 bases that were read are TGTGCCAGCAGTGATCTGGGGAAC. Translated, it gives CASSDLGN. The CDR3 reads in full as CASSDLGNTLYF. This chain joins TRBV13-1 and TRBJ2-4, with D possibly TRBD2 on 6 matching bases. The read falls 4 residues short of the CDR3 end, and the missing part is taken from the germline J gene. Germline V gene sequence: CDR1 NSHNY, CDR2 SYGAGN. This CDR3 comprises 12 residues.

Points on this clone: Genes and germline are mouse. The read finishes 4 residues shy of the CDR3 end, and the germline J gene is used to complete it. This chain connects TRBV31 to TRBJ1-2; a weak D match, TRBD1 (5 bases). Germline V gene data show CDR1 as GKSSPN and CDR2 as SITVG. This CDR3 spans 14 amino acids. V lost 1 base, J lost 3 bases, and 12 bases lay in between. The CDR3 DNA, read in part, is TGTGCCTGGAGTCGGCGGGGGGAGGACTCC. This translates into CAWSRRGEDS. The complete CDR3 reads CAWSRRGEDSDYTF.

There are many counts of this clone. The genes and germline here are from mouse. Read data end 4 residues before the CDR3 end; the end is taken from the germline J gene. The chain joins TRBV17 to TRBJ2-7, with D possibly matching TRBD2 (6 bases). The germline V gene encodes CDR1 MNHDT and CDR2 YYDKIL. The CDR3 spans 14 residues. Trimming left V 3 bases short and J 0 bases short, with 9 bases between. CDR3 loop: CASSSLGYSYEQYF. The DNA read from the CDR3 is TGTGCTAGCAGTAGCCTGGGGTACTCCTAT.

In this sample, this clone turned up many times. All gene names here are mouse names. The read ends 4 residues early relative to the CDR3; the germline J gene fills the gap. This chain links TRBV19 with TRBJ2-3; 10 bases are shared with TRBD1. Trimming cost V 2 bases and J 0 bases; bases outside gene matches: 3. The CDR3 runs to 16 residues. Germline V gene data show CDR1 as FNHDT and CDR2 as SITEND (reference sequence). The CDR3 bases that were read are TGTGCCAGCAGTATGGGACAGGGGACTAGTGCAGAA. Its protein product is CASSMGQGTSAE. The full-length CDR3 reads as CASSMGQGTSAETLYF.

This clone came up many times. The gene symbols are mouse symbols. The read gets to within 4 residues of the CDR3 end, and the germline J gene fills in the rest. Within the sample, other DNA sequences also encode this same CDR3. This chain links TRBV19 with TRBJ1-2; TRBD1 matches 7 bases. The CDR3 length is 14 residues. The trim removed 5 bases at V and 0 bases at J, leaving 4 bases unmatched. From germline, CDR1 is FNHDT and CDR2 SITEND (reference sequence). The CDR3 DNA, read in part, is TGTGCCAGCAGCCGGGACAGTGCAAACTCC. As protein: CASSRDSANS. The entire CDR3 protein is CASSRDSANSDYTF. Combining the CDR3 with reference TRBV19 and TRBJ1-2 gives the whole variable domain GGIITQTPKFLIGQEGQKLTLKCQQNFNHDTMYWYRQDSGKGLRLIYYSITENDLQKGDLSEGYDASREKKSSFSLTVTSAQKNEMAVFLCASSRDSANSDYTFGSGTRLLVI.

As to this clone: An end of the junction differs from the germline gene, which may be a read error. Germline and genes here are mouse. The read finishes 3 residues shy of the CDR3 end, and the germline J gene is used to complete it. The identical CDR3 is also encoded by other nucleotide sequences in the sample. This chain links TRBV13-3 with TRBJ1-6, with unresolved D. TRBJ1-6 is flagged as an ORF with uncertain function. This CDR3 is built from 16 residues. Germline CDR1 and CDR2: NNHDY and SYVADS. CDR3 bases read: TGTGCCAGCAGTGCGACACACTCTTCCTACAATTCGCCC. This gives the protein CASSATHSSYNSP. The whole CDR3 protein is CASSATHSSYNSPLYF.

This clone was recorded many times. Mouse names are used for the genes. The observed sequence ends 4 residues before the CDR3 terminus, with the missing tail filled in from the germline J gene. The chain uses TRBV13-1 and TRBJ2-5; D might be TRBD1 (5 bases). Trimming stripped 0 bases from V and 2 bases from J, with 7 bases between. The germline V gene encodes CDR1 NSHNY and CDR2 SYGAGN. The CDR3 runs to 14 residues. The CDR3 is CASSDVDIQDTQYF. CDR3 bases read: TGTGCCAGCAGTGATGTGGACATCCAAGAC.

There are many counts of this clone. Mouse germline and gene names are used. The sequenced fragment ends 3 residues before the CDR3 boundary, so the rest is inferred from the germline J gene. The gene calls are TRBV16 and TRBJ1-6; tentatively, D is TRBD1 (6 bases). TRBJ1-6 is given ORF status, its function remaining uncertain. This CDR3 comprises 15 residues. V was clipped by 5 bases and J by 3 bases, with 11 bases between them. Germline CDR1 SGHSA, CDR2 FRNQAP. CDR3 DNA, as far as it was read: TGTGCAAGCAGCCTCCGGGACAACTATAATTCGCCC. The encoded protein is CASSLRDNYNSP. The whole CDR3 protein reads CASSLRDNYNSPLYF.

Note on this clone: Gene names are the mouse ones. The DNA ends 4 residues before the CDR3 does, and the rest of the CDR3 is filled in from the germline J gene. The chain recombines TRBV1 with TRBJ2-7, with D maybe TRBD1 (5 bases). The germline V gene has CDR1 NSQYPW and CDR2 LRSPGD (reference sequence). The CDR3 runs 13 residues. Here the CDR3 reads CTCSAQGGDEQYF. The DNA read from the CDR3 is TGCACCTGCAGTGCACAGGGAGGGGAT.

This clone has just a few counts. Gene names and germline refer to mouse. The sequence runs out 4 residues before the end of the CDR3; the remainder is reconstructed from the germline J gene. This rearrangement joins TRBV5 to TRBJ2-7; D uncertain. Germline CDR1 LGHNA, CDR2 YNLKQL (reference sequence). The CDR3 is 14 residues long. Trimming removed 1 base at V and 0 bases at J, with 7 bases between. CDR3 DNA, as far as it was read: TGTGCCAGCAGCCAAGGGTATAGCTCCTAT. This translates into CASSQGYSSY. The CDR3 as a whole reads CASSQGYSSYEQYF.

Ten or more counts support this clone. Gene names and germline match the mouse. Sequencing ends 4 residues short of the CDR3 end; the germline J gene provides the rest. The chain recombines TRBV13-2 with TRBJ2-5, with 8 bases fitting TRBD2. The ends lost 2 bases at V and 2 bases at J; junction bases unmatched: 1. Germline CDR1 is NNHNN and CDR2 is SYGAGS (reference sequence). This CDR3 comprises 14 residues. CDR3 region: CASGEDWVQDTQYF. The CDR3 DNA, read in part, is TGTGCCAGCGGTGAGGACTGGGTCCAAGAC.

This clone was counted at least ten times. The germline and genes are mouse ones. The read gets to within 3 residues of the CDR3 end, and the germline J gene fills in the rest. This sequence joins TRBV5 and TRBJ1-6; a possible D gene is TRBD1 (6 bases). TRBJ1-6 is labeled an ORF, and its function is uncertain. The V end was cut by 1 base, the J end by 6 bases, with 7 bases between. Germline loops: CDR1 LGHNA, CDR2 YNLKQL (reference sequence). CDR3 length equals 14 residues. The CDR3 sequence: CASSQAGVNSPLYF. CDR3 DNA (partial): TGTGCCAGCAGCCAAGCAGGGGTTAATTCGCCC.